What follows describes a single TCR beta chain. Its target is unknown. At one boundary the junction diverges from the germline segment, which might be a read error. This record belongs to a study of CD8+CD57+ T cells in acquired aplastic anemia. The CDR3 extends over 13 amino acids. Per germline, CDR1 KGHDR and CDR2 SFDVKD. Broader study findings: Researchers reported that CD8+ Simpson's diversity was not significantly different in patients versus controls.

Profiling of TCR beta VDJ combinations and CDR3 sequences used genomic DNA as template. Each CDR3 protein gets one entry after TCRdb re-called the reads with MiXCR. Here the sample spans about 110,000 distinct CDR3 sequences, around half being singletons. What was sequenced was sorted CD4+, CD8+, or CD8+CD57+ T cells (not recorded which) from PBMCs. The rearrangement joins TRBV24-1 to TRBJ2-7; D gene unclear. This sequence originates from a human donor in good health, serving as a control. The CDR3 DNA is TGTGCCACCACCCTTTCGAGCTCCTACGAACAGTACTTC. Encoded protein: CATTLSSSYEQYF.